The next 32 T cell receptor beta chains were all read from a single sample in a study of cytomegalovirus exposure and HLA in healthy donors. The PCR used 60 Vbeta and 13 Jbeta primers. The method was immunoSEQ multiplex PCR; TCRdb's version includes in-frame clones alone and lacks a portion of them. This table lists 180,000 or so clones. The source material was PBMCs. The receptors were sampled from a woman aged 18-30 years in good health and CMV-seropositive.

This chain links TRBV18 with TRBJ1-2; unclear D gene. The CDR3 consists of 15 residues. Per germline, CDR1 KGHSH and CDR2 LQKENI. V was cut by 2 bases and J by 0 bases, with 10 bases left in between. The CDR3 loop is CASSPGPLPNYGYTF. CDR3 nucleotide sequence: TGTGCCAGCTCACCAGGGCCTTTACCTAACTATGGCTACACCTTC.

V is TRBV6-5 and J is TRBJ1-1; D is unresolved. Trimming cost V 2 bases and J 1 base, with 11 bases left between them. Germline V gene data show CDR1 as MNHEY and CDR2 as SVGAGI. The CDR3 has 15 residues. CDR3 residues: CASSYGLPRNTEAFF. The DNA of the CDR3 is TGTGCCAGCAGTTACGGGCTACCGAGGAACACTGAAGCTTTCTTT.

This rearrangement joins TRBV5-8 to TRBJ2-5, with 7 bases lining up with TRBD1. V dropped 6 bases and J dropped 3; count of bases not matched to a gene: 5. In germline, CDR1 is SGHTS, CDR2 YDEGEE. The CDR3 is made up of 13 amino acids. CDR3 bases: TGTGCCAGCACCTTCGGGACAGAAGAGACCCAGTACTTC. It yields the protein CASTFGTEETQYF.

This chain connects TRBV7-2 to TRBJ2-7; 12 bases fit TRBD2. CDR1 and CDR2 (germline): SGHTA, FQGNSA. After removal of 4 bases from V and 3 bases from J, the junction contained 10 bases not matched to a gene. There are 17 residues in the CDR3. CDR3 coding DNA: TGTGCCAGCAGCTCGACTAGCGGGAGCGCTCACTTCTACGAGCAGTACTTC. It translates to CASSSTSGSAHFYEQYF.

The CDR3 bases are TGTGCCAGCAACTCAGGGGTCCCGGGGGGCTCACCCCTCCACTTT. Protein: CASNSGVPGGSPLHF. J is TRBJ1-6 and V is TRBV5-6; D is possibly TRBD1 (6 bases). From germline, CDR1 is SGHDT and CDR2 YYEEEE. V was shortened by 6 bases and J by 10 bases, with 20 bases between the two germline ends. The CDR3 runs to 15 residues.

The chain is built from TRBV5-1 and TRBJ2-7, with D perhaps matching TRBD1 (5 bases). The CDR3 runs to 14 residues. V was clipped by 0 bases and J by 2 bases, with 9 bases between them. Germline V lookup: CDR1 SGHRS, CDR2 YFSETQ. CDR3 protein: CASSLAGHPYEQYF. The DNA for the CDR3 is TGCGCCAGCAGCTTGGCTGGACACCCCTACGAGCAGTACTTC.

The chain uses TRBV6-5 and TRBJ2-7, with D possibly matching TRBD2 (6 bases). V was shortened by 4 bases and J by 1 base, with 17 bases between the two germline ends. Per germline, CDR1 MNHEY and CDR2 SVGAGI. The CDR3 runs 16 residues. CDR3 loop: CASSSLAGSYSYEQYF. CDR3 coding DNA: TGTGCCAGCAGTTCCCTCGCGGGGAGTTATTCCTACGAGCAGTACTTC.

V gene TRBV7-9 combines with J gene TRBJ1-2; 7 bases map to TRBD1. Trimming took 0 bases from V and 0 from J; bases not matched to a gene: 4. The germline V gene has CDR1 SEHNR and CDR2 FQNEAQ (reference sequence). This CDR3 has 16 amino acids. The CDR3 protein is CASSLAGGTANYGYTF. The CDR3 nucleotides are TGTGCCAGCAGCTTAGCAGGGGGGACAGCTAACTATGGCTACACCTTC.

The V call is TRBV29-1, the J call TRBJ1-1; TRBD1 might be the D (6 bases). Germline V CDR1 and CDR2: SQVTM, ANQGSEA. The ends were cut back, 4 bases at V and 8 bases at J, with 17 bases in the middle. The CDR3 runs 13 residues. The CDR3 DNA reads TGCAGCGTTGTTTTAGGGGGAAGGATGGAAGCTTTCTTT. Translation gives CSVVLGGRMEAFF.

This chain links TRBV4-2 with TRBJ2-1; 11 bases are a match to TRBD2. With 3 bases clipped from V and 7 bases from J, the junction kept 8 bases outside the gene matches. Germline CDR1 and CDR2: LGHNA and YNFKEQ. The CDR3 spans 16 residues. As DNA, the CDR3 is TGTGCCAGCAGCCAGTGGGTTAGCGGGAGGGGTAATGAGCAGTTCTTC. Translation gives CASSQWVSGRGNEQFF.

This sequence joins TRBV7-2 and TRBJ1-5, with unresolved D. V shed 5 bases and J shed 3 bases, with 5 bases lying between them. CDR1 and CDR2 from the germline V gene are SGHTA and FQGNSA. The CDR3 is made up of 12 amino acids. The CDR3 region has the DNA TGTGCCAGCAGCAACAACAATCAGCCCCAGCATTTT. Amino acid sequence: CASSNNNQPQHF.

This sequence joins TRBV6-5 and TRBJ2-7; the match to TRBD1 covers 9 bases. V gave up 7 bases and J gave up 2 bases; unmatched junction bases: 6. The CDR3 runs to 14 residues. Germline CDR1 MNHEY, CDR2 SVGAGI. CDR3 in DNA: TGTGCCAGCACAGCGGGACAGGGAACCTACGAGCAGTACTTC. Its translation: CASTAGQGTYEQYF.

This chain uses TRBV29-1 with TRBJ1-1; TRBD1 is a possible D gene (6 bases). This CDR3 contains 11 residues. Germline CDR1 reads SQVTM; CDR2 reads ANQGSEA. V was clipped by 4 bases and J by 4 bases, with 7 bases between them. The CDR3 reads CSVGGGTEAFF. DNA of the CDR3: TGCAGCGTTGGAGGGGGCACTGAAGCTTTCTTT.

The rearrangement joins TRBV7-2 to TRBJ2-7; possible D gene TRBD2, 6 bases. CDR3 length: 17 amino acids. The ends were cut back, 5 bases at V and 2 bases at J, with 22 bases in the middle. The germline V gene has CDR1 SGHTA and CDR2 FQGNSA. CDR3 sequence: CASSPLPPIAAPYEQYF. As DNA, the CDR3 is TGTGCCAGCAGCCCCCTCCCCCCCATAGCGGCACCCTACGAGCAGTACTTC.

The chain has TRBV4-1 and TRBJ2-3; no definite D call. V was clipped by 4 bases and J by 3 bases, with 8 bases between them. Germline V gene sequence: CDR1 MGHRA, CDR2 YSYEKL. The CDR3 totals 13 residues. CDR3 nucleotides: TGCGCCAGCAGCCGCGATGCGACAGATACGCAGTATTTT. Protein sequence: CASSRDATDTQYF.

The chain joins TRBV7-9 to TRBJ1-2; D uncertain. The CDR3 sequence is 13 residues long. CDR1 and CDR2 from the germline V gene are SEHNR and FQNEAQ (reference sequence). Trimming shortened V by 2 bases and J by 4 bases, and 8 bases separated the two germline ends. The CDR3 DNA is TGTGCCAGCAGCTTAACACAGCTCTATGGCTACACCTTC. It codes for CASSLTQLYGYTF.

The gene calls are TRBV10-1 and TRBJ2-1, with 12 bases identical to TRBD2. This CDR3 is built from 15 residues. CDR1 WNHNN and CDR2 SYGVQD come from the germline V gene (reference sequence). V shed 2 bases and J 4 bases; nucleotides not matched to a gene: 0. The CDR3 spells CASSETSGGYNEQFF. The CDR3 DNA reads TGCGCCAGCAGTGAGACTAGCGGGGGGTACAATGAGCAGTTCTTC.

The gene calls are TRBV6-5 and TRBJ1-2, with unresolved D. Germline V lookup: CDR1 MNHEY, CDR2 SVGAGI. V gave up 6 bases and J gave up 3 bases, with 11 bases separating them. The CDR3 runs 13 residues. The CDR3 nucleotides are TGTGCCAGCAGCCGAGAACCCCACTATGGCTACACCTTC. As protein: CASSREPHYGYTF.

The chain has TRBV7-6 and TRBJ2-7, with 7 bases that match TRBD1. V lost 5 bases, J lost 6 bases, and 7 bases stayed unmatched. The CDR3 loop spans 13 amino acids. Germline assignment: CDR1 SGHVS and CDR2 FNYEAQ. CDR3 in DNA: TGTGCCAGCAGCCGAAGACAGGGCCGCGAGCAGTACTTC. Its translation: CASSRRQGREQYF.

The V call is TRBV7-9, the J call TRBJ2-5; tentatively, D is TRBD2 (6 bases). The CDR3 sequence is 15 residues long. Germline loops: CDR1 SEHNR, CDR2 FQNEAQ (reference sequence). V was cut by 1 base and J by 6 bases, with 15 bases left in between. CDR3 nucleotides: TGTGCCAGCAGCTTAGGCGGGGCCCCAGGCAAGACCCAGTACTTC. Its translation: CASSLGGAPGKTQYF.

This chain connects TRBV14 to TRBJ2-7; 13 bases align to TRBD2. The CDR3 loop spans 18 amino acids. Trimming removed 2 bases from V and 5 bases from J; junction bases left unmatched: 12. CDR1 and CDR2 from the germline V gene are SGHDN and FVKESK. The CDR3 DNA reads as TGTGCCAGCAGCCAAAGGACTAGCGGGAGCAGCTTTCGGGACGAGCAGTACTTC. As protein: CASSQRTSGSSFRDEQYF.

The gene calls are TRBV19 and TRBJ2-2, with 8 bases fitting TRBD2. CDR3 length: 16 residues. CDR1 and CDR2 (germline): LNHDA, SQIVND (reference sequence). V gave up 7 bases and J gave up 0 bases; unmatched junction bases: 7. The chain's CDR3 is CASTLKRGPNTGELFF. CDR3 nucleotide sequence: TGTGCCAGTACTTTGAAGCGGGGGCCGAACACCGGGGAGCTGTTTTTT. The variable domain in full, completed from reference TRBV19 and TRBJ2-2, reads DGGITQSPKYLFRKEGQNVTLSCEQNLNHDAMYWYRQDPGQGLRLIYYSQIVNDFQKGDIAEGYSVSREKKESFPLTVTSAQKNPTAFYLCASTLKRGPNTGELFFGEGSRLTVL.

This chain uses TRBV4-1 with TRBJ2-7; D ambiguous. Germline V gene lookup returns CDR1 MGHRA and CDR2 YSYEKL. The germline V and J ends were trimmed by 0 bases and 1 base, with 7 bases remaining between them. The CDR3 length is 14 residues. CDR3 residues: CASSQEKESYEQYF. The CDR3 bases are TGCGCCAGCAGCCAAGAAAAGGAGTCCTACGAGCAGTACTTC.

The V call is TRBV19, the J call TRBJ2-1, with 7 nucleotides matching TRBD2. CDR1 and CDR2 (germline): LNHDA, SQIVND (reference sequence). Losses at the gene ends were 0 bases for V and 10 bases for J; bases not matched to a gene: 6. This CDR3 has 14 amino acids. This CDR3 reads CASSIDSGGSEQFF. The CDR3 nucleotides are TGTGCCAGTAGTATAGATTCTGGCGGGAGCGAGCAGTTCTTC.

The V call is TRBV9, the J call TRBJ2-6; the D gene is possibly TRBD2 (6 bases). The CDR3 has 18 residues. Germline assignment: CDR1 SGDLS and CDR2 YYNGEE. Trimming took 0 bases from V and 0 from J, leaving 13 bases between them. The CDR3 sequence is CASSVAFGRDSGANVLTF. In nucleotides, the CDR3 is TGTGCCAGCAGCGTAGCGTTTGGGCGGGACTCTGGGGCCAACGTCCTGACTTTC.

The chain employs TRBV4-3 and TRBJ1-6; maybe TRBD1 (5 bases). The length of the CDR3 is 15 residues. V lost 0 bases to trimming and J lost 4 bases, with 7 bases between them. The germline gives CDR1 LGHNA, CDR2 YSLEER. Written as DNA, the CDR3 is TGCGCCAGCAGCCAAGAAAGGGGATATAATTCACCCCTCCACTTT. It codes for CASSQERGYNSPLHF.

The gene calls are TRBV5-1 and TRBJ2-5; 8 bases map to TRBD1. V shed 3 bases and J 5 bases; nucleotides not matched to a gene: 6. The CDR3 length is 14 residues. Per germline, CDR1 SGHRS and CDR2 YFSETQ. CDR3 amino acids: CASSWQGASETQYF. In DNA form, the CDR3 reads TGCGCCAGCAGCTGGCAGGGGGCATCTGAGACCCAGTACTTC.

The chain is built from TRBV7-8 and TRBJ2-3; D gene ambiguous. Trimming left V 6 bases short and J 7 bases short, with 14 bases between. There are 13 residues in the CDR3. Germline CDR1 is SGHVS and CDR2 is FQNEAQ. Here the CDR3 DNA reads TGTGCCAGCAGTTCCCGAGGTGTGAATACGCAGTATTTT. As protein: CASSSRGVNTQYF.

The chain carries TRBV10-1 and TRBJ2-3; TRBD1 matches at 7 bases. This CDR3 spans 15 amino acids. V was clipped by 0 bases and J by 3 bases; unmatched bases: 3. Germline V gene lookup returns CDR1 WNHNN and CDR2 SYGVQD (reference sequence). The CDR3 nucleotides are TGCGCCAGCAGTGAGTCCCGGACAGGAACAGATACGCAGTATTTT. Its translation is CASSESRTGTDTQYF.

CDR3 DNA sequence: TGTGCCAGCAGGGAAACAGGGGAGTATGGCTACACCTTC. Translation: CASRETGEYGYTF. The chain combines TRBV2 with TRBJ1-2, with 7 bases fitting TRBD1. In germline, CDR1 is SNHLY, CDR2 FYNNEI. Trimming cost V 6 bases and J 5 bases; bases outside gene matches: 6. This CDR3 contains 13 residues. Full variable domain (remainder filled in from reference TRBV2 and TRBJ1-2): EPEVTQTPSHQVTQMGQEVILRCVPISNHLYFYWYRQILGQKVEFLVSFYNNEISEKSEIFDDQFSVERPDGSNFTLKIRSTKLEDSAMYFCASRETGEYGYTFGSGTRLTVV.

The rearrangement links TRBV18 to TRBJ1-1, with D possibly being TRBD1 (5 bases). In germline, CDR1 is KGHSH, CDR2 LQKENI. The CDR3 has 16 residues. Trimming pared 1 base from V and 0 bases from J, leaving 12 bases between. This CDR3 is CASSPQGVRLNTEAFF. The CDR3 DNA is TGTGCCAGCTCACCACAAGGGGTTCGGTTGAACACTGAAGCTTTCTTT.

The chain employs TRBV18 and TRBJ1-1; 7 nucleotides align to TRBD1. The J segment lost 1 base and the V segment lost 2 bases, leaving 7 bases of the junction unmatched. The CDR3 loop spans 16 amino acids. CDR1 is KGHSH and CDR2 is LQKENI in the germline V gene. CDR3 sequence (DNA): TGTGCCAGCTCACCATTTTCGGGACAGCAGAACACTGAAGCTTTCTTT. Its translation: CASSPFSGQQNTEAFF. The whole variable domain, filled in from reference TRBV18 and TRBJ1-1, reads NAGVMQNPRHLVRRRGQEARLRCSPMKGHSHVYWYRQLPEEGLKFMVYLQKENIIDESGMPKERFSAEFPKEGPSILRIQQVVRGDSAAYFCASSPFSGQQNTEAFFGQGTRLTVV.